This entry lists 11 T cell receptor beta chains sequenced from one sample in a study of blood T cell repertoires in COVID-19. The protocol was immunoSEQ multiplex PCR, while the TCRdb copy is restricted to in-frame clones and leaves out a portion. The sample carries about 42,000 clones, 77% recorded once. The sample consisted of peripheral blood. The receptors originated from a woman aged 70 to 79 with acute or convalescent COVID-19.

This clone showed up just a few times. The chain uses TRBV19 and TRBJ2-7; 11 nucleotides align to TRBD1. Losses at the gene ends were 5 bases for V and 1 base for J; bases not matched to a gene: 7. Looked up from germline, CDR1 is LNHDA and CDR2 is SQIVND (reference sequence). This CDR3 contains 16 residues. The CDR3 here is CASSPSDRGRSYEQYF. DNA for the CDR3: TGTGCCAGTAGTCCCTCGGACAGGGGGCGATCCTACGAGCAGTACTTC.

V usage is TRBV7-2 and J usage is TRBJ2-7, with 7 positions matching TRBD1. The germline gives CDR1 SGHTA, CDR2 FQGNSA. With V trimmed by 5 bases and J by 2 bases, 9 bases remained unmatched. This CDR3 comprises 15 residues. CDR3 bases: TGTGCCAGCAGCCGTTTTTTTAGGGGGCCCTACGAGCAGTACTTC. Translated: CASSRFFRGPYEQYF.

In its sample, this clone was seen a few times. This chain links TRBV6-1 with TRBJ2-7; D perhaps matches TRBD2 (5 bases). This CDR3 has 12 amino acids. CDR1 and CDR2 from the germline V gene are MNHNS and SASEGT. The germline V and J ends were trimmed by 2 bases and 7 bases, with 9 bases remaining between them. The CDR3: CASSELGGEQYF. CDR3 DNA: TGTGCCAGCAGTGAACTTGGAGGAGAGCAGTACTTC.

DNA of the CDR3: TGTGCCAGCAGCCGACTTGCGTTCGGGGAAGCTTTCTTT. Translation: CASSRLAFGEAFF. The chain links TRBV2 to TRBJ1-1; D unresolved. The CDR3 extends over 13 amino acids. Looked up from germline, CDR1 is SNHLY and CDR2 is FYNNEI. Trimming took off 6 bases at V and 8 bases at J, with 16 bases between the two ends. The variable domain in full, with the rest retrieved from reference TRBV2 and TRBJ1-1, is EPEVTQTPSHQVTQMGQEVILRCVPISNHLYFYWYRQILGQKVEFLVSFYNNEISEKSEIFDDQFSVERPDGSNFTLKIRSTKLEDSAMYFCASSRLAFGEAFFGQGTRLTVV.

This clone was counted only a few times. The J gene is TRBJ1-6, the V gene TRBV7-2, with D maybe TRBD1 (5 bases). Trimming left V 2 bases short and J 7 bases short, with 12 bases between. Germline V gene sequence: CDR1 SGHTA, CDR2 FQGNSA. This CDR3 is built from 15 residues. The CDR3 sequence is CASSLSWTTNSPLHF. The CDR3 DNA is TGTGCCAGCAGCTTATCCTGGACAACGAATTCACCCCTCCACTTT.

The rearrangement joins TRBV27 to TRBJ1-5; 11 bases align to TRBD1. The V gene end was trimmed by 4 bases and the J gene end by 7 bases; junction bases not matched to a gene: 6. The CDR3 spans 15 residues. CDR1 is MNHEY and CDR2 is SMNVEV in the germline V gene (reference sequence). DNA of the CDR3: TGTGCCAGCAGTTCAGGGACAGGGGGTAACCAGCCCCAGCATTTT. Residues: CASSSGTGGNQPQHF.

The J gene is TRBJ2-4, the V gene TRBV7-9; 7 bases fit TRBD1. In germline, CDR1 is SEHNR, CDR2 FQNEAQ (reference sequence). V was clipped by 1 base and J by 8 bases; unmatched bases: 5. The CDR3 contains 14 residues. CDR3 nucleotide sequence: TGTGCCAGCAGCTTAGGACAGGGTGGAGACATTCAGTACTTC. Translated, it gives CASSLGQGGDIQYF.

This chain joins TRBV10-1 and TRBJ1-1; a possible D gene is TRBD1 (6 bases). CDR3 size: 13 residues. V lost 2 bases and J 8 bases, leaving 12 bases between the germline ends. In germline, CDR1 is WNHNN, CDR2 SYGVQD (reference sequence). The CDR3 is CASSENHREEAFF. The CDR3, as DNA: TGCGCCAGCAGTGAGAACCACAGGGAGGAAGCTTTCTTT.

CDR3 residues: CAISESGGFREAFF. In DNA, the CDR3 is TGTGCCATCAGTGAGTCGGGGGGGTTTAGAGAAGCTTTCTTT. The chain links TRBV10-3 to TRBJ1-1, with D maybe TRBD1 (5 bases). The CDR3 loop spans 14 amino acids. V was cut by 0 bases and J by 8 bases, with 13 bases left in between. Germline V CDR1 and CDR2: ENHRY, SYGVKD.

This chain uses TRBV3-1 (or the pseudogene TRBV3-2) with TRBJ1-1, with 8 bases that match TRBD1. The V segment lost 5 bases and the J segment 8 bases; nucleotides outside the gene matches: 4. The CDR3 spans 12 residues. Germline-derived CDR1 and CDR2 are LGHDT and YNNKEL (reference sequence). CDR3 protein: CASSTRTGEAFF. The CDR3 coding sequence is TGTGCCAGCAGCACCCGGACAGGGGAAGCTTTCTTT.

This clone appeared once. The V call is TRBV28, the J call TRBJ1-6; a weak D match, TRBD1 (5 bases). The CDR3 extends over 12 amino acids. Germline CDR1 MDHEN, CDR2 SYDVKM. The V end was cut by 6 bases, the J end by 14 bases, with 14 bases between. CDR3 DNA: TGTGCCAGCAGCCCCCCTCGGGGGGCCCTCCACTTT. Protein sequence: CASSPPRGALHF.